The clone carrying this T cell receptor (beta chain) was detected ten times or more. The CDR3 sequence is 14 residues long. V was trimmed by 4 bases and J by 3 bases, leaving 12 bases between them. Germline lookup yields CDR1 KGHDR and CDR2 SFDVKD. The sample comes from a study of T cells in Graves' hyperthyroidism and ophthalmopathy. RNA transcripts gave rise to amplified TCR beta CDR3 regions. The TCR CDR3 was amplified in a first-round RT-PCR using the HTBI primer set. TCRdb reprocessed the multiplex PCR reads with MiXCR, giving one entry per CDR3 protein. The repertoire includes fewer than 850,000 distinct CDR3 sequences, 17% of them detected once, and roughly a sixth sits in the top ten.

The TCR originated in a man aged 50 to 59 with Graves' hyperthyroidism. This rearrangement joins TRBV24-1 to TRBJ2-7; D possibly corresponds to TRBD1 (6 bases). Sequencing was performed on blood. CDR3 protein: CATSEGGVDYEQYF. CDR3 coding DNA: TGTGCCACCAGTGAAGGGGGAGTCGACTACGAGCAGTACTTC.